Sequencing of this T cell receptor beta chain was carried out in a study of blood T cell repertoires in COVID-19. For the study at large: Whether acute or convalescent, the COVID-19 samples came from the United States, Italy and Spain. The analysed material was cDNA or gDNA that came from T cells, B-cell-depleted T cells, or PBMCs.

Methods used by the authors: Researchers report that nucleated cell counts were estimated from reference gene primer amplification. Here immunoSEQ multiplex PCR was the method, and the copy in TCRdb shows in-frame clones only, minus some. V, J and clone size derive from that table, while D and trimming were established from the DNA sequence. The table lists over 250,000 clones, around 91% of them singletons. CDR3 length: 16 residues. Trimming at V came to 3 bases and at J to 3 bases, leaving 9 bases not matched to a gene. Germline V gene sequence: CDR1 MNHEY, CDR2 SMNVEV (reference sequence). The chain recombines TRBV27 with TRBJ1-2; TRBD1 aligns across 8 bases. The sample comprised peripheral blood. This TCR derives from a woman aged 60-70 years with acute or convalescent COVID-19. Here the CDR3 DNA reads TGTGCCAGCAGTTTTGGCCAGGGGGCGCGAGACTATGGCTACACCTTC. Translating gives CASSFGQGARDYGYTF.